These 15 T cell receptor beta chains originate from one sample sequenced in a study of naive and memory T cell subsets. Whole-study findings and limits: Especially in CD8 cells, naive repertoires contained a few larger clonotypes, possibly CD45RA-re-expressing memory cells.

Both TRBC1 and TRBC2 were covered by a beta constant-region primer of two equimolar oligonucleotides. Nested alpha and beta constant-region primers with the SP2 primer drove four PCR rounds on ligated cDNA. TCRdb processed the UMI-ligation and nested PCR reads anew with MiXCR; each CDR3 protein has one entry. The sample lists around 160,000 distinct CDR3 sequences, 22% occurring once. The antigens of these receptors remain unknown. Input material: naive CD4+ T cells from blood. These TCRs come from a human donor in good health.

Here the CDR3 reads CASSYSSSYNSPLHF. The CDR3 nucleotides read TGTGCCAGCAGCTATAGTAGCTCCTATAATTCACCCCTCCACTTT. V gene TRBV7-8 combines with J gene TRBJ1-6; D remains ambiguous. The CDR3 runs 15 residues. From germline, CDR1 is SGHVS and CDR2 FQNEAQ. Trimming shortened V by 4 bases and J by 0 bases, and 7 bases separated the two germline ends.

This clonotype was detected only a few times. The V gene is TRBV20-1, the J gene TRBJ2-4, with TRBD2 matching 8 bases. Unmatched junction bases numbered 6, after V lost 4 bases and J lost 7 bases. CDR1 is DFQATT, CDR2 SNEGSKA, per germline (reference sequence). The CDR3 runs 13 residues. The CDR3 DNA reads TGCAGTGCTACGAGCGGGAGCGCGAACATTCAGTACTTC. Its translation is CSATSGSANIQYF.

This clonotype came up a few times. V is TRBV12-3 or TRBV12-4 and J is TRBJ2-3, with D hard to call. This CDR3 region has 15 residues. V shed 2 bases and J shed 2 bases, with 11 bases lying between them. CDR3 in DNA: TGTGCCAGCAGTTTAAGTCTTAACCCCACAGATACGCAGTATTTT. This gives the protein CASSLSLNPTDTQYF.

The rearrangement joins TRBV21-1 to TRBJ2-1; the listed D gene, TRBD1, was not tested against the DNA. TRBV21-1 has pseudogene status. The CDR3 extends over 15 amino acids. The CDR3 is CASSPGTEGHNEQFF. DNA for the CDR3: TGTGCCAGCAGTCCCGGGACAGAAGGCCACAATGAGCAGTTCTTC.

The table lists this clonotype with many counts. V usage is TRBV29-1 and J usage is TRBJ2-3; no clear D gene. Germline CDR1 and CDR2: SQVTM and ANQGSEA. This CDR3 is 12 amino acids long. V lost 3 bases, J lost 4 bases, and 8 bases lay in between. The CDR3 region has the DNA TGCAGCGTTGAGCGCCCACCAGATACGCAGTATTTT. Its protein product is CSVERPPDTQYF.

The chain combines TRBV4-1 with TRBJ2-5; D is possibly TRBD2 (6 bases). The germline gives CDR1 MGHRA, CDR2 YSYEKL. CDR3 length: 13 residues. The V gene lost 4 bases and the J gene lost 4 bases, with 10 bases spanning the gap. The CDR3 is CASSLGGVETQYF. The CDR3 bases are TGCGCCAGCAGCCTCGGGGGAGTAGAGACCCAGTACTTC.

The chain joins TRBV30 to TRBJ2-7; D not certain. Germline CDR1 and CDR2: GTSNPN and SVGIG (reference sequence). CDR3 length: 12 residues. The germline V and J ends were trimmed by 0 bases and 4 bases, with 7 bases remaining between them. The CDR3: CAWSVGRYEQYF. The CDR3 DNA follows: TGTGCCTGGAGTGTCGGGCGGTACGAGCAGTACTTC.

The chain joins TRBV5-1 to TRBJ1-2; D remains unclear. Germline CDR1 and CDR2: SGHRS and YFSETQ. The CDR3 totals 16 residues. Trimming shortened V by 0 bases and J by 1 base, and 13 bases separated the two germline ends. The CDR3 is CASSLELRTSNYGYTF. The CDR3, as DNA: TGCGCCAGCAGCTTGGAGTTACGGACCAGTAACTATGGCTACACCTTC.

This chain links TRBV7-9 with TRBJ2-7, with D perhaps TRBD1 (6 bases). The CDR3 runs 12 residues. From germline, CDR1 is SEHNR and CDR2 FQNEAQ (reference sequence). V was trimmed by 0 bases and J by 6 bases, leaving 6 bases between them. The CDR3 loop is CASSLAGAEQYF. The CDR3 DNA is TGTGCCAGCAGCTTAGCGGGGGCCGAGCAGTACTTC.

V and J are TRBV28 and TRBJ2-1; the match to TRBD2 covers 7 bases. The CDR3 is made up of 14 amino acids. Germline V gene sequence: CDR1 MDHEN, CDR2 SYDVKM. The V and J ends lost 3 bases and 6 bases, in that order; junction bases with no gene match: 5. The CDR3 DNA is TGTGCCAGCAGTTTCCGCCGGACTAGCAATGAGCAGTTCTTC. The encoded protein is CASSFRRTSNEQFF.

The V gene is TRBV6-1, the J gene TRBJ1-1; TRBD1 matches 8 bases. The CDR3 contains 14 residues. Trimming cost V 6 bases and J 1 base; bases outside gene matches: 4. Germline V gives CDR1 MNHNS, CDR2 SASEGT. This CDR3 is CASRAGQGNTEAFF. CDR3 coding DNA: TGTGCCAGCAGAGCTGGACAGGGGAACACTGAAGCTTTCTTT.

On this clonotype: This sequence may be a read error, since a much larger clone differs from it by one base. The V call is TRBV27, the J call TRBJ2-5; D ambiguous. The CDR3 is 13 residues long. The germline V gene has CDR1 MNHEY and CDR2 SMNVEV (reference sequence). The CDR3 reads CASSLAVLETQNF. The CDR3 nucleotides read TGTGCCAGCAGCTTGGCAGTCTTGGAGACCCAGAACTTC.

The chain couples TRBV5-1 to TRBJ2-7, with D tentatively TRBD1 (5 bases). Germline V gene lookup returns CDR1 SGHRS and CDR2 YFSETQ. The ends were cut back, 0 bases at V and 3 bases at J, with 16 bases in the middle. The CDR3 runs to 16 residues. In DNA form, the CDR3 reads TGCGCCAGCAGCTTGGTGGCAGGGAACTCCGTCTACGAGCAGTACTTC. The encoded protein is CASSLVAGNSVYEQYF. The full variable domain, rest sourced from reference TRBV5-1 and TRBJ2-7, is KAGVTQTPRYLIKTRGQQVTLSCSPISGHRSVSWYQQTPGQGLQFLFEYFSETQRNKGNFPGRFSGRQFSNSRSEMNVSTLELGDSALYLCASSLVAGNSVYEQYFGPGTRLTVT.

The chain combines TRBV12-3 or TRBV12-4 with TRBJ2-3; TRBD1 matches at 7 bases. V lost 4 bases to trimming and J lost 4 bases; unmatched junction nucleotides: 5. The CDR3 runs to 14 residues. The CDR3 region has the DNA TGTGCCAGCAGTTCCAACAGGGGCGCAGATACGCAGTATTTT. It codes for CASSSNRGADTQYF.

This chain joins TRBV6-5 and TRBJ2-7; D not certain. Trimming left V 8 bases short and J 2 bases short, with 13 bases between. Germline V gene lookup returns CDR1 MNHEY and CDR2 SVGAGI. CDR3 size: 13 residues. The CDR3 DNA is TGTGCCAGCTCCTCCACCCGACCCTACGAGCAGTACTTC. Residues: CASSSTRPYEQYF.